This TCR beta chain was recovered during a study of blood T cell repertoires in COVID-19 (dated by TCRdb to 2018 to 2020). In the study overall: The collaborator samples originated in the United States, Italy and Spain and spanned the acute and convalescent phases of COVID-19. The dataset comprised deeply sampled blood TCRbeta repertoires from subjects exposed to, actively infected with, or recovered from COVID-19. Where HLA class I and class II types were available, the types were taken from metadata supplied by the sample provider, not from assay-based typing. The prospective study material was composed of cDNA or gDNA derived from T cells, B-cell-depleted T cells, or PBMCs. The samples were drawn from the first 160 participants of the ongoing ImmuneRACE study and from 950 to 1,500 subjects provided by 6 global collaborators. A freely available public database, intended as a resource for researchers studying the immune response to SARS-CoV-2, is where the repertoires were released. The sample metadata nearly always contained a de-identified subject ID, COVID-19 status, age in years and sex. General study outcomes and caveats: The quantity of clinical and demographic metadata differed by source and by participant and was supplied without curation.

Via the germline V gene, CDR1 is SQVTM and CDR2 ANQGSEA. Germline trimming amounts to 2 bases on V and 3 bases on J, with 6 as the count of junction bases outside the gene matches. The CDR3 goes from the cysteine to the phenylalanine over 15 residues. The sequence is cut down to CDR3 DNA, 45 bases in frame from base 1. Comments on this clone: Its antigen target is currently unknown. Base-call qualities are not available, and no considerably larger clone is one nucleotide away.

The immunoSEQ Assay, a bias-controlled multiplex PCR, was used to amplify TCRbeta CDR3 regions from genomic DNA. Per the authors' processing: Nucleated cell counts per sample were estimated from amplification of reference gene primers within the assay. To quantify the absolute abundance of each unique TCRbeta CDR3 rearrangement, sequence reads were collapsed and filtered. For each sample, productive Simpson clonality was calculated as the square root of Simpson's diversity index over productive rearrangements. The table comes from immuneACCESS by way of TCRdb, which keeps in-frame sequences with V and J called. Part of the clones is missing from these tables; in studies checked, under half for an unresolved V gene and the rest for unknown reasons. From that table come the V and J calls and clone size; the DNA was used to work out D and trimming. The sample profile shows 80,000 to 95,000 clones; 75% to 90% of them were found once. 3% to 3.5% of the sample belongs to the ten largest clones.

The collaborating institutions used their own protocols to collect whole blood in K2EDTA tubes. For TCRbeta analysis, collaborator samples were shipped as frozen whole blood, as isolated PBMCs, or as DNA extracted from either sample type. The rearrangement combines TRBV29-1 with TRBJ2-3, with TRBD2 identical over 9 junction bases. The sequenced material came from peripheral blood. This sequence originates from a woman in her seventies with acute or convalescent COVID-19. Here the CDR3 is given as CSVETASGITDTQYF. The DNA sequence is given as TGCAGCGTTGAAACGGCTAGCGGGATTACAGATACGCAGTATTTT.